Reported below is one T cell receptor beta chain. Its antigen is undetermined. The V gene's germline CDR1 is GTSNPN and CDR2 SVGIG (reference sequence). V was shortened by 1 base and J by 4 bases, with 7 bases between the two germline ends. The CDR3 is 12 residues long. The sample is drawn from a study of T cell responses to AZD1222 COVID-19 vaccine. Broader study findings: The donor cohort was predominantly white British with a female majority, and clonal diversity may have been underestimated. CD4 TCRs linked to vaccination spanned spike, dominating at 160-218 and 743-854. Variant regions that are unmutated are reportedly the target of nearly half of spike-specific TCRs. Repertoire collection took place solely once the T cell response had peaked.

Using immunoSEQ multiplex PCR, the repertoire was profiled, and TCRdb retains in-frame clones only, with some absent. The sample comprises 200,000 to 250,000 clones, roughly 94% of which are singletons, and roughly 1.8% rests with the top ten. This clonotype was obtained from an adult who received the MenACWY meningococcal vaccine as a control. The V and J genes are TRBV30 and TRBJ1-2, with a weak D call TRBD1 (6 bases). Sequences were derived from peripheral blood, sampled 28 days after the second dose of the MenACWY control vaccine. Here the CDR3 reads CAWSEQGYGYTF. For the CDR3, the DNA is TGTGCCTGGAGTGAACAGGGCTATGGCTACACCTTC.